Below, one T cell receptor beta chain is given with its context. The antigen is not known. Trimming took off 3 bases at V and 3 bases at J, with 13 bases between the two ends. In germline, CDR1 is LNHDA, CDR2 SQIVND (reference sequence). There are 15 residues in the CDR3. These data belong to a study of beta chain features in type 1 diabetes. The single heparinised draw taken from each donor contained around 120 mL of blood on average. Purity (above 95%) was reached by all sorted populations. Reverse transcription of all isolated RNA meant that expressed TCRB transcripts were sequenced. Produced via immunoSEQ multiplex PCR; TCRdb's table is partial and in-frame only. The sample carries hundreds of thousands of clones, roughly 15% recorded once. Study outcomes and limitations: Moderate but significant shortening of TCRB CDR3s was recorded in all four CD4+ subsets from Type 1 diabetes patients. Researchers reported that naive, central memory and Treg TCRB repertoires appeared more similar in patients than in healthy donors.

The chain recombines TRBV19 with TRBJ2-3; D perhaps matches TRBD2 (5 bases). The clonotype was recovered from a woman between 18 and 29 years old in good health. Sequencing input: naive CD4+ T cells from blood. The CDR3 nucleotides are TGTGCCAGTAGTATTACTACGGGGAAAACAGATACGCAGTATTTT. As protein: CASSITTGKTDTQYF.